The present T cell receptor beta chain was sequenced within a study of cytomegalovirus exposure and HLA in healthy donors. Turning to the study itself: Assignment to the Caucasian-associated ancestry cluster applied to approximately 80% of the roughly 410 genotyped donors. Study observations and caveats: An analysis done earlier found most TCR beta V segments productive about 87% or about 30% of the time. A later analysis associated 15,000 to 20,000 TCR beta sequences with HLA alleles at a 0.05 false discovery rate. Common viral pathogens seemed to be connected with several of the most significant clusters, according to a later analysis.

Points on this clone: Its antigen remains unknown.

Use of 60 Vbeta and 13 Jbeta primers characterized the PCR. Using immunoSEQ multiplex PCR, the repertoire was profiled, and TCRdb retains in-frame clones only, with some absent. The top ten hold around 3.1% of the sample, which has about 130,000 clones, over 60% seen once. The sequence derives from a man in his forties in good health and CMV-seronegative. Sample: PBMCs.

CDR3 DNA: TGTGCCAGCAGTAACCTAGCGGGAGGCACCGGGGAGCTGTTTTTT. It translates to CASSNLAGGTGELFF. V is TRBV6-5 and J is TRBJ2-2; 11 bases line up with TRBD2. Germline values: CDR1 MNHEY, CDR2 SVGAGI. J lost 4 bases, V lost 5 bases, and 3 bases had no gene match. The CDR3 consists of 15 residues.